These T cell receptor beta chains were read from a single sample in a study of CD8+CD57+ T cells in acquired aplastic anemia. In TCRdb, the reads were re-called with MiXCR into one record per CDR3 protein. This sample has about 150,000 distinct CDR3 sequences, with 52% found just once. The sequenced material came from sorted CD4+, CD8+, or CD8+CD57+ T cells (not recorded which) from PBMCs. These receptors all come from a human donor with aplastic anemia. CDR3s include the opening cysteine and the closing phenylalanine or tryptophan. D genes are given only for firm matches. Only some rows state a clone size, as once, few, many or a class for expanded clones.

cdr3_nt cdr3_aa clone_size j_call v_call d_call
TGTGCCAGCAGTCCGGGACAGTCTAGTGAGCAGTACTTC CASSPGQSSEQYF many TRBJ2-7 TRBV6-2/TRBV6-3 TRBD1
TGTGCCAGTAGTATATTGGAGGGCTACGAGCAGTACTTC CASSILEGYEQYF . TRBJ2-7 TRBV19 .
TGTGCCAGCACGGTTAGCGGGAACACAGATACGCAGTATTTT CASTVSGNTDTQYF few TRBJ2-3 TRBV2 TRBD2
TGCAGTGCTACAGATTATGGCTACACCTTC CSATDYGYTF . TRBJ1-2 TRBV20-1 .
TGTGCCAGCAGTGCCCTCCTCCGGGCAGACCTCTTCTACGAGCAGTACTTC CASSALLRADLFYEQYF . TRBJ2-7 TRBV25-1 .
TGTGCCAGCAGCGCCCGGGAGTTGAAAGAGACCCAGTACTTC CASSARELKETQYF many TRBJ2-5 TRBV7-6 .
TGTGCCATCAGCCAAGGACTAGCGGGGGGGTCTAGGGAGCAGTACTTC CAISQGLAGGSREQYF . TRBJ2-7 TRBV10-3 TRBD2
TGTGCCAGTAGTATCCTGACAGGGGGCAATCAGCCCCAGCATTTT CASSILTGGNQPQHF . TRBJ1-5 TRBV19 TRBD1
TGTGCCACCAGTGTTACAGGGGACTATGGCTACACCTTC CATSVTGDYGYTF . TRBJ1-2 TRBV24-1 TRBD1
TGCGCCAGCAGCTTGGCCGGGACCCGCTCCTACGAGCAGTACTTC CASSLAGTRSYEQYF . TRBJ2-7 TRBV5-1 .
TGCGCCAGCAGCTTGATGGGGGACCAGGGTTCGAGCACCGGGGAGCTGTTTTTT CASSLMGDQGSSTGELFF few TRBJ2-2 TRBV5-1 .
TGTGCCAGCAGCTTAACAGGAGCTGAAGCTTTCTTT CASSLTGAEAFF . TRBJ1-1 TRBV7-8 .
TGTGCCAGCAGCTTAGTAGGGACAGGGGTTGTGGAGACCCAGTACTTC CASSLVGTGVVETQYF . TRBJ2-5 TRBV7-8 TRBD1
TGTGCCACCAGCAGAGATGCGGGATCCTACAATGAGCAGTTCTTC CATSRDAGSYNEQFF . TRBJ2-1 TRBV15 .
TGTGCCAGCAGTGGGACTAGCGGGAACACCGGGGAGCTGTTTTTT CASSGTSGNTGELFF few TRBJ2-2 TRBV6-4 TRBD2
TGCAGTGCTAGTTTTACCGGCTACACCTTC CSASFTGYTF medium-sized TRBJ1-2 TRBV20-1 .
TGTGCCAGCAGTGGGGAGGGAGGGGGAGATACGCAGTATTTT CASSGEGGGDTQYF once TRBJ2-3 TRBV2 .
TGTGCCAGCAGCTCACCCCCGCCGAACGTCCGCTACACCTTC CASSSPPPNVRYTF many TRBJ1-2 TRBV5-6 .
TGTGCCAGCAGCTCCCTTTATAATTCACCCCTCCACTTT CASSSLYNSPLHF . TRBJ1-6 TRBV7-8 .
TGTGCCAGCAGCTTAGGCCAGCTCTCAGGCAATGAGCAGTTCTTC CASSLGQLSGNEQFF . TRBJ2-1 TRBV7-8 .
TGCAGCGTTGAACCGGACACACACACTGAAGCTTTCTTT CSVEPDTHTEAFF few TRBJ1-1 TRBV29-1 .
TGTGCCAGTAGTGAAAACAGGGACCAACGTGAGCAGTTCTTC CASSENRDQREQFF once TRBJ2-1 TRBV19 .
TGTGCCAGCACTCGAAGGGTAGATTTGGGTATGGGCTACACCTTC CASTRRVDLGMGYTF many TRBJ1-2 TRBV6-1 .
TGTGCCAGCAGCGCGGCCGACAGGGGGTACGAGCAGTACTTC CASSAADRGYEQYF . TRBJ2-7 TRBV11-3 TRBD1
TGTGCCAGTAGTCCGAGAGCAAGACCCGGGAACGCAGGGGCGGTTGAAAAACTGTTTTTT CASSPRARPGNAGAVEKLFF many TRBJ1-4 TRBV19 .
TGTGCCAGCAGCTTAGAGTCAGATACGCAGTATTTT CASSLESDTQYF . TRBJ2-3 TRBV7-9 .